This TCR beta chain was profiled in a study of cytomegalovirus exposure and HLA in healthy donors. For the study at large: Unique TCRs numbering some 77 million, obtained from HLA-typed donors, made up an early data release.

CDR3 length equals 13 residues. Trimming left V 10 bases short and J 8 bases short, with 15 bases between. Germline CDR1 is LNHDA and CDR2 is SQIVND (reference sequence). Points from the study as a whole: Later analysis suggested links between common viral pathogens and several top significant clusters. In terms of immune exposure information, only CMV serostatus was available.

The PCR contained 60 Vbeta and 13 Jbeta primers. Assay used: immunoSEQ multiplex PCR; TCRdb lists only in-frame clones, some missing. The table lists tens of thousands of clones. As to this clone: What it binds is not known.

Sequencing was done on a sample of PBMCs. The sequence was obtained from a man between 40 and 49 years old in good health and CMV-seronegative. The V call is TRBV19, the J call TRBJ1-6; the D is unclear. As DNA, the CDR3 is TGTGCCACTGGCTTGGGCGCTGATTCACCCCTCCACTTT. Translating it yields CATGLGADSPLHF.